Below, 20 T cell receptor beta chains from the same sample are listed, as sequenced in a study of T cells in Graves' hyperthyroidism and ophthalmopathy. The source material, RNA transcripts, was used to amplify TCR beta CDR3 regions. The HTBI primer set served for first-round RT-PCR of the TCR CDR3. Using its own MiXCR run on the multiplex PCR reads, TCRdb lists one record per CDR3 protein. The profile shows about 710,000 distinct CDR3 sequences, around 15% of them singletons. The sequenced material came from blood. All receptors derive from a man younger than 30 with Graves' hyperthyroidism.

This chain connects TRBV19 to TRBJ2-3, with a tentative D call TRBD2 (5 bases). Trimming removed 6 bases from V and 2 bases from J, with 12 bases in between. The germline V gene encodes CDR1 LNHDA and CDR2 SQIVND (reference sequence). The CDR3 is 14 amino acids. Written as DNA, the CDR3 is TGTGCCAGTAGGGCAAAAGCGGCCACAGATACGCAGTATTTT. It is translated as CASRAKAATDTQYF.

This clonotype has a handful of counts. The V and J genes are TRBV7-9 and TRBJ2-2; D uncertain. Germline V gene lookup returns CDR1 SEHNR and CDR2 FQNEAQ (reference sequence). Trimming pared 8 bases from V and 4 bases from J, leaving 8 bases between. The CDR3 extends over 12 amino acids. CDR3 sequence reads: CASRATTGELFF. CDR3 DNA: TGTGCCAGCCGGGCCACCACCGGGGAGCTGTTTTTT.

The sample holds many counts of this clonotype. The chain links TRBV28 to TRBJ2-7; 10 bases are shared with TRBD1. Germline CDR1 reads MDHEN; CDR2 reads SYDVKM. CDR3 length: 13 residues. Losses at the gene ends were 7 bases for V and 3 bases for J; bases not matched to a gene: 3. CDR3 DNA: TGTGCCAGCACCTGGACAGGGGGCTACGAGCAGTACTTC. It yields the protein CASTWTGGYEQYF.

This clonotype was seen a handful of times. The J gene is TRBJ2-2, the V gene TRBV13, with D possibly being TRBD1 (5 bases). Germline V gives CDR1 PRHDT, CDR2 FYEKMQ (reference sequence). This CDR3 has 15 residues. V was pared by 5 bases and J by 4 bases, with 14 bases between. The CDR3 DNA reads as TGTGCCAGCAGCCAACCGACGCAGGGCACCGGGGAGCTGTTTTTT. Amino acids: CASSQPTQGTGELFF.

The table lists this clonotype with many counts. This chain uses TRBV12-3 or TRBV12-4 with TRBJ2-6; D not resolved. The CDR3 covers 19 residues. The ends were cut back, 5 bases at V and 0 bases at J, with 20 bases in the middle. The CDR3 here is CASSPTPGTDSSGANVLTF. The DNA for the CDR3 is TGTGCCAGCAGTCCCACCCCGGGTACCGATAGCTCTGGGGCCAACGTCCTGACTTTC.

Many counts were recorded for this clonotype. At one end, the junction sequence differs from germline, possibly due to a read error. This chain connects TRBV7-6 to TRBJ2-3; D remains unclear. Per the germline V gene, CDR1 is SGHVS and CDR2 is FNYEAQ. The length of the CDR3 is 13 residues. The CDR3 coding sequence is TGTGTCAGCAGCTCCTCCCGTTTAGATACGCAGTATTTT. Protein sequence: CVSSSSRLDTQYF.

This clonotype was counted ten times or more. V gene TRBV6-2 or TRBV6-3 combines with J gene TRBJ2-1, with D possibly being TRBD1 (5 bases). The V gene lost 5 bases and the J gene lost 7 bases, with 12 bases spanning the gap. Germline CDR1 is MNHEY and CDR2 is SVGEGT. The CDR3 runs to 13 residues. The chain's CDR3 is CASSRARVNEQFF. CDR3 DNA: TGTGCCAGCAGTCGAGCCAGGGTGAATGAGCAGTTCTTC.

This chain links TRBV30 with TRBJ1-1; tentative D call: TRBD1 (6 bases). V shed 6 bases and J shed 2 bases, with 19 bases lying between them. The CDR3 runs 15 residues. Germline V gives CDR1 GTSNPN, CDR2 SVGIG (reference sequence). The DNA for the CDR3 is TGTGCCTGCGCTACCGTACGGGGGCAAAACACTGAAGCTTTCTTT. Translated: CACATVRGQNTEAFF.

The chain employs TRBV24-1 and TRBJ1-5; D not certain. This CDR3 has 13 amino acids. Trimming stripped 3 bases from V and 6 bases from J, with 8 bases between. The germline gives CDR1 KGHDR, CDR2 SFDVKD. This chain's CDR3 is CATSDVGSQPQHF. DNA of the CDR3: TGTGCCACCAGTGATGTGGGGAGTCAGCCCCAGCATTTT.

This clonotype was observed many times. The V gene is TRBV6-1, the J gene TRBJ2-7; no firm D call. This CDR3 spans 11 amino acids. V was clipped by 5 bases and J by 5 bases, with 7 bases between them. The V gene's germline CDR1 is MNHNS and CDR2 SASEGT. The CDR3, as DNA: TGTGCCAGCAGTACCCTGGACGAGCAGTACTTC. Residues: CASSTLDEQYF.

Notes on this clonotype: A much larger clone lies one base from this, so it may be a read error. The chain uses TRBV3-1 and TRBJ1-1, with D hard to call. V lost 5 bases and J lost 6, with 10 bases in between. CDR1 LGHDT and CDR2 YNNKEL come from the germline V gene (reference sequence). The CDR3 runs 12 residues. CDR3 DNA sequence: TGTGCCAGCAGCGCTGACGGCGCTGAAGCTTTCTTT. The encoded protein is CASSADGAEAFF.

V usage is TRBV6-9 and J usage is TRBJ2-1; 12 bases line up with TRBD2. This CDR3 has 16 amino acids. CDR1 and CDR2 from the germline V gene are MNHGY and SVAAGI. J gave up 6 bases and V 4 bases, and 7 bases lay outside the gene matches. CDR3 coding DNA: TGTGCCAGCAGTTGGGGACTAGCGGGTCGGACCAATGAGCAGTTCTTC. Protein: CASSWGLAGRTNEQFF.

This clonotype appeared many times. The chain combines TRBV3-1 with TRBJ1-1, with TRBD1 as a possible D gene (5 bases). This CDR3 is built from 13 residues. The V and J ends lost 4 bases and 4 bases respectively, with 10 bases between them. Germline CDR1 LGHDT, CDR2 YNNKEL (reference sequence). CDR3 amino acids: CASSRRVGTEAFF. The CDR3 DNA sequence: TGTGCCAGCAGCCGCAGGGTAGGCACTGAAGCTTTCTTT.

This clonotype was seen repeatedly, ten times or more. The J gene is TRBJ1-5, the V gene TRBV2; no clear D. The CDR3 has 13 residues. The germline V and J ends were trimmed by 4 bases and 6 bases, with 10 bases remaining between them. The germline V gene has CDR1 SNHLY and CDR2 FYNNEI. Here the CDR3 reads CASSGGEVQPQHF. The DNA for the CDR3 is TGTGCCAGCAGTGGAGGCGAGGTTCAGCCCCAGCATTTT. Supplemented by reference TRBV2 and TRBJ1-5, the full variable domain reads EPEVTQTPSHQVTQMGQEVILRCVPISNHLYFYWYRQILGQKVEFLVSFYNNEISEKSEIFDDQFSVERPDGSNFTLKIRSTKLEDSAMYFCASSGGEVQPQHFGDGTRLSIL.

This clonotype was detected a few times. The chain carries TRBV6-1 and TRBJ2-2, with 9 nucleotides matching TRBD2. The CDR3 extends over 13 amino acids. CDR1 is MNHNS and CDR2 is SASEGT in the germline V gene. Trimming took 7 bases from V and 6 from J; bases not matched to a gene: 3. The chain's CDR3 is CASNSGRSGELFF. The CDR3 coding sequence is TGTGCCAGCAATAGCGGGAGATCCGGGGAGCTGTTTTTT.

This clonotype was counted a few times. The chain links TRBV20-1 to TRBJ2-6; D might be TRBD2 (6 bases). CDR3 length equals 18 residues. The germline V and J ends were trimmed by 5 bases and 0 bases, with 20 bases remaining between them. Germline CDR1 DFQATT, CDR2 SNEGSKA (reference sequence). This CDR3 reads CSAPLVGLAFSGANVLTF. The CDR3 DNA reads as TGCAGTGCTCCCCTCGTGGGACTGGCTTTCTCTGGGGCCAACGTCCTGACTTTC.

This clonotype was seen a handful of times. The chain couples TRBV29-1 to TRBJ2-3; either TRBD1 or TRBD2 may fit D (5 bases each). V shed 4 bases and J shed 2 bases, with 13 bases lying between them. The V gene's germline CDR1 is SQVTM and CDR2 ANQGSEA. There are 14 residues in the CDR3. CDR3 DNA: TGCAGCGTTGCTAGAGGGGCCCCCACAGATACGCAGTATTTT. The encoded protein is CSVARGAPTDTQYF.

This clonotype was observed many times. V usage is TRBV12-3 or TRBV12-4 and J usage is TRBJ2-3, with a tentative D call TRBD2 (5 bases). Trimming stripped 5 bases from V and 2 bases from J, with 11 bases between. CDR3 length: 14 amino acids. DNA for the CDR3: TGTGCCAGCAGTATAGGCGGGCACACAGATACGCAGTATTTT. As protein: CASSIGGHTDTQYF.

Ten or more counts support this clonotype. Here the CDR3 DNA reads TGTGCCAGCTCACTTTCCTCAGGAAACCAAGAGACCCAGTACTTC. This encodes CASSLSSGNQETQYF. The chain employs TRBV18 and TRBJ2-5; D is unclear. The CDR3 has 15 residues. Per the germline V gene, CDR1 is KGHSH and CDR2 is LQKENI. Trimming pared 4 bases from V and 0 bases from J, leaving 12 bases between.

This clonotype occurred a few times. For the CDR3, the DNA is TGCAGTTCCCCCCGGCGGCTAGCGGGAGGAGATACGCAGTATTTT. Translated, it gives CSSPRRLAGGDTQYF. The rearrangement uses TRBV20-1 and TRBJ2-3; 11 bases are a match to TRBD2. The ends lost 8 bases at V and 5 bases at J; junction bases unmatched: 12. Per the germline V gene, CDR1 is DFQATT and CDR2 is SNEGSKA (reference sequence). This CDR3 has 15 residues.